This T cell receptor beta chain was identified during a study of shared clonotypes between healthy human individuals. Data came from immunoSEQ multiplex PCR; TCRdb stores just in-frame clones and leaves some out. The data contain over a million clones, 75% to 80% of them seen just once; the ten biggest clones take up roughly 0.62%. Everyone who donated was a Caucasian adult who lived in Nashville, Tennessee. Investigators divided CD4+ cells into CD45RA+ naive and CD45RA-negative memory subsets. Germline CDR1 MNHNS, CDR2 SASEGT. V was clipped by 2 bases and J by 4 bases, with 16 bases between them. This CDR3 comprises 16 residues. This clone turned up a few times.

This clonotype was obtained from a man aged 18 to 35 in good health. Some clones in this sample may be carry-over from other donors' samples. The V gene is TRBV6-1, the J gene TRBJ2-3; either TRBD1 or TRBD2 may supply D (5 bases each). The sequenced material came from memory CD4+ T cells from PBMCs. Regarding subset: CD45RA-negative fraction. As DNA, the CDR3 is TGTGCCAGCAGTGAACGGGTAGCCGGGGCTTCAGATACGCAGTATTTT. Translating it yields CASSERVAGASDTQYF.